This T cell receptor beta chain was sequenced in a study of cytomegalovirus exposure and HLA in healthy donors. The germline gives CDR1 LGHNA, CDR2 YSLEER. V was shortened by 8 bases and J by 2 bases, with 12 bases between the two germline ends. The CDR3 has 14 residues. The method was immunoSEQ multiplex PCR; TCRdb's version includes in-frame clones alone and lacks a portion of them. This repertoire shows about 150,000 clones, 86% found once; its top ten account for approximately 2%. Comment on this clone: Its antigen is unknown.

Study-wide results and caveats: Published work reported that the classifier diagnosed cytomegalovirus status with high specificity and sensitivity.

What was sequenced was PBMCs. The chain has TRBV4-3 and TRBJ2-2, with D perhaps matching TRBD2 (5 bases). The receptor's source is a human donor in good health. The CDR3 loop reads CASSREVNTGELFF. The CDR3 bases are TGCGCCAGCTCCCGGGAAGTAAACACCGGGGAGCTGTTTTTT.